One sample yielded the 17 T cell receptor beta chains listed below, sequenced in a study of cytomegalovirus exposure and HLA in healthy donors. The PCR ran on 60 Vbeta and 13 Jbeta primers. Sequenced by immunoSEQ multiplex PCR; TCRdb stores in-frame clones only, minus some. The data show about 160,000 clones, 80% seen once. Specimen: PBMCs. These receptors came from a man in his thirties or forties in good health and CMV-seronegative.

This clone has just one count. The chain has TRBV5-5 and TRBJ1-5; perhaps TRBD1 as D (6 bases). The CDR3 contains 15 residues. Per germline, CDR1 SGHKS and CDR2 YYEKEE (reference sequence). V was pared by 2 bases and J by 4 bases, with 13 bases between. This chain's CDR3 is CASSLGQPPNQPQHF. DNA for the CDR3: TGTGCCAGCAGCTTAGGACAGCCCCCAAATCAGCCCCAGCATTTT.

The chain combines TRBV2 with TRBJ1-1, with no clear D. Germline V gives CDR1 SNHLY, CDR2 FYNNEI. Trimming stripped 4 bases from V and 0 bases from J, with 9 bases between. The CDR3 has 14 residues. The CDR3 loop is CASSAQKMNTEAFF. In DNA, the CDR3 is TGTGCCAGCAGTGCACAGAAAATGAACACTGAAGCTTTCTTT.

This sequence joins TRBV2 and TRBJ2-4; TRBD2 matches at 8 bases. The CDR3 has 14 amino acids. Trimming took 4 bases from V and 6 from J; bases not matched to a gene: 5. Germline V gives CDR1 SNHLY, CDR2 FYNNEI. CDR3 sequence: CASSVGREVNIQYF. CDR3 DNA sequence: TGTGCCAGCAGTGTTGGGCGGGAGGTAAACATTCAGTACTTC.

There are a few counts of this clone. The genes are TRBV7-8 and TRBJ1-1; TRBD1 matches at 10 bases. Trimming removed 2 bases from V and 5 bases from J; junction bases left unmatched: 11. The CDR3 has 17 residues. The germline gives CDR1 SGHVS, CDR2 FQNEAQ. Here the CDR3 reads CASSLSGQGVKRTEAFF. CDR3 in DNA: TGTGCCAGCAGCTTATCCGGACAGGGGGTCAAAAGGACTGAAGCTTTCTTT.

V gene TRBV19 combines with J gene TRBJ2-1, with 10 bases fitting TRBD2. This CDR3 spans 16 amino acids. From germline, CDR1 is LNHDA and CDR2 SQIVND (reference sequence). The trim removed 1 base at V and 2 bases at J, leaving 2 bases unmatched. CDR3: CASSIASGGTYNEQFF. Written as DNA, the CDR3 is TGTGCCAGTAGTATAGCTAGCGGGGGAACCTACAATGAGCAGTTCTTC.

This chain connects TRBV15 to TRBJ2-7; 7 bases line up with TRBD2. Germline CDR1 and CDR2: LNHNV and YYDKDF (reference sequence). This CDR3 spans 15 amino acids. V was pared by 6 bases and J by 5 bases, with 13 bases of the junction left unmatched. CDR3 nucleotides: TGTGCCACCAGTATCGAAGCGGGACCCACCCACGAGCAGTACTTC. The encoded protein is CATSIEAGPTHEQYF. Variable domain in full (rest from reference TRBV15 and TRBJ2-7): DAMVIQNPRYQVTQFGKPVTLSCSQTLNHNVMYWYQQKSSQAPKLLFHYYDKDFNNEADTPDNFQSRRPNTSFCFLDIRSPGLGDTAMYLCATSIEAGPTHEQYFGPGTRLTVT.

The V call is TRBV28, the J call TRBJ2-5, with TRBD1 matching 9 bases. Per the germline V gene, CDR1 is MDHEN and CDR2 is SYDVKM. V lost 4 bases, J lost 4 bases, and 10 bases stayed unmatched. The CDR3 loop spans 16 amino acids. CDR3: CASSSSGTGIGETQYF. The CDR3 DNA reads TGTGCCAGCAGTTCGTCCGGGACAGGGATTGGAGAGACCCAGTACTTC.

The chain has TRBV28 and TRBJ2-1, with 8 bases identical to TRBD2. The CDR3 extends over 16 amino acids. CDR1 MDHEN and CDR2 SYDVKM come from the germline V gene. The J segment lost 3 bases and the V segment lost 7 bases, leaving 11 bases of the junction unmatched. The CDR3 loop reads CASIGGTSGYYNEQFF. Here the CDR3 DNA reads TGTGCCAGCATAGGTGGAACTAGCGGATACTACAATGAGCAGTTCTTC.

The J gene is TRBJ2-7, the V gene TRBV27; the match to TRBD1 covers 10 bases. V lost 2 bases, J lost 4 bases, and 11 bases stayed unmatched. The CDR3 length is 17 residues. Germline-derived CDR1 and CDR2 are MNHEY and SMNVEV (reference sequence). CDR3 sequence: CASSLTPPRQGAYEQYF. The DNA of the CDR3 is TGTGCCAGCAGTTTAACCCCCCCGAGACAGGGGGCATACGAGCAGTACTTC.

CDR3 protein: CASSPSMGATNYEQYF. The CDR3 DNA follows: TGTGCCAGCAGCCCATCAATGGGGGCTACGAACTACGAGCAGTACTTC. The genes are TRBV9 and TRBJ2-7; D might be TRBD1 (6 bases). Between the trimmed V and J ends, which lost 4 bases and 3 bases, there was a span of 20 bases. CDR1 is SGDLS and CDR2 is YYNGEE in the germline V gene. The CDR3 length is 16 residues. Full variable domain (missing parts from reference TRBV9 and TRBJ2-7): DSGVTQTPKHLITATGQRVTLRCSPRSGDLSVYWYQQSLDQGLQFLIQYYNGEERAKGNILERFSAQQFPDLHSELNLSSLELGDSALYFCASSPSMGATNYEQYFGPGTRLTVT.

The DNA of the CDR3 is TGTGCCAGCAGCTCTGACCAAGAGACCCAGTACTTC. The encoded protein is CASSSDQETQYF. This chain joins TRBV13 and TRBJ2-5; unclear D gene. Trimming left V 4 bases short and J 0 bases short, with 3 bases between. This CDR3 has 12 amino acids. Germline CDR1 reads PRHDT; CDR2 reads FYEKMQ (reference sequence). The complete variable domain, with remaining parts taken from reference TRBV13 and TRBJ2-5, reads AAGVIQSPRHLIKEKRETATLKCYPIPRHDTVYWYQQGPGQDPQFLISFYEKMQSDKGSIPDRFSAQQFSDYHSELNMSSLELGDSALYFCASSSDQETQYFGPGTRLLVL.

The chain uses TRBV28 and TRBJ2-7; TRBD2 agrees at 7 bases. With V trimmed by 4 bases and J by 0 bases, 0 bases remained unmatched. There are 13 residues in the CDR3. The germline V gene has CDR1 MDHEN and CDR2 SYDVKM. DNA for the CDR3: TGTGCCAGCAGTTCGGGGGGCTCCTACGAGCAGTACTTC. Protein product: CASSSGGSYEQYF.

This clone was seen a few times. CDR3 DNA: TGTGCCAGCAGTTTATTCCCAGGGAGGGGCTATGGCTACACCTTC. This sequence encodes CASSLFPGRGYGYTF. The rearrangement links TRBV28 to TRBJ1-2; TRBD1 is a possible D gene (5 bases). CDR3 length equals 15 residues. Germline CDR1 and CDR2: MDHEN and SYDVKM. Trimming left V 1 base short and J 4 bases short, with 13 bases between.

The chain joins TRBV9 to TRBJ2-5; TRBD1 matches at 7 bases. Looked up from germline, CDR1 is SGDLS and CDR2 is YYNGEE. CDR3 size: 13 residues. V was clipped by 2 bases and J by 2 bases; unmatched bases: 0. CDR3 in DNA: TGTGCCAGCAGCGTGGGACAGCAAGAGACCCAGTACTTC. Translating gives CASSVGQQETQYF.

The genes are TRBV18 and TRBJ1-1, with TRBD1 identical over 7 bases. Unmatched junction bases numbered 11, after V lost 7 bases and J lost 3 bases. Germline lookup yields CDR1 KGHSH and CDR2 LQKENI. This CDR3 is built from 15 residues. The CDR3 nucleotides read TGTGCCAGCTTCTCACCCGGGCAGGGGGACACTGAAGCTTTCTTT. Amino acids: CASFSPGQGDTEAFF.

The CDR3 spells CARRGGRSSYNEQFF. In nucleotides, the CDR3 is TGCGCCAGGCGAGGGGGACGAAGCTCCTACAATGAGCAGTTCTTC. The chain employs TRBV23-1 and TRBJ2-1; tentative D call: TRBD1 (6 bases). TRBV23-1 is placed among ORFs of uncertain function. CDR3 length: 15 amino acids. With 9 bases removed from V and 0 bases from J, the gap between germline ends came to 15 bases.

V is TRBV30 and J is TRBJ2-7, with D possibly being TRBD1 (6 bases). The CDR3 consists of 14 residues. V was cut by 0 bases and J by 4 bases, with 13 bases left in between. Germline V gene lookup returns CDR1 GTSNPN and CDR2 SVGIG (reference sequence). The CDR3 bases are TGTGCCTGGAGTGTTTCAGGGGTCACTTACGAGCAGTACTTC. This codes for CAWSVSGVTYEQYF. The full variable domain, its missing parts supplied by reference TRBV30 and TRBJ2-7, is SQTIHQWPATLVQPVGSPLSLECTVEGTSNPNLYWYRQAAGRGLQLLFYSVGIGQISSEVPQNLSASRPQDRQFILSSKKLLLSDSGFYLCAWSVSGVTYEQYFGPGTRLTVT.